This T cell receptor (beta chain) was found in a study of cytomegalovirus exposure and HLA in healthy donors. Looking at the study overall: The roughly 130 validation repertoires used the same platform as the 650 to 850 first-cohort repertoires (as reported by a later analysis).

As concerns this clone: The target antigen is unknown.

Study conclusions and caveats: The authors listed 164 TCR beta chains as cytomegalovirus-associated.

Assay: immunoSEQ multiplex PCR; the TCRdb copy retains only in-frame clones and omits some. Counted here are tens of thousands of clones, less than 90% occurring once; the ten biggest clones make up 12%. The germline CDR1 and CDR2 sequences are MNHEY and SMNVEV (reference sequence). After removal of 8 bases from V and 7 bases from J, the junction contained 13 bases not matched to a gene. This CDR3 has 15 amino acids. The source is a woman aged 18-29 years in good health and CMV-seropositive. The chain uses TRBV27 and TRBJ2-7, with 11 bases that match TRBD2. Source material: PBMCs. CDR3 amino acids: CASSQLAGGMGEQYF. Here the CDR3 DNA reads TGTGCCAGCTCCCAGCTAGCGGGGGGAATGGGGGAGCAGTACTTC.